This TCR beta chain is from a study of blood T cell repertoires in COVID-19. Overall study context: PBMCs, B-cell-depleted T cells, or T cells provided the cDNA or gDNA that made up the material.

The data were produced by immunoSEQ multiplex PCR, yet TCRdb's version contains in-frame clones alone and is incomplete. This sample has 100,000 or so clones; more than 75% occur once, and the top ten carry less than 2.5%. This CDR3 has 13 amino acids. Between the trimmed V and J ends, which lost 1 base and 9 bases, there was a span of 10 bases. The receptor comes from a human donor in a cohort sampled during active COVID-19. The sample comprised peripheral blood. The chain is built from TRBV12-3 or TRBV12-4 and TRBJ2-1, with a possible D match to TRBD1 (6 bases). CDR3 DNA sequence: TGTGCCAGCAGTTTAGACAGGGCGGGTGAGCAGTTCTTC. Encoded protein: CASSLDRAGEQFF.